This entry lists 27 T cell receptor beta chains sequenced from one sample in a study of CD8+ T cells in alopecia areata (dated by TCRdb to 2017 to 2018). The method behind the library was the immunoSEQ multiplex PCR assay. For TCR sequencing, RNA was extracted from every sample and reverse transcribed into cDNA to serve as template. In TCRdb, the immuneACCESS table is reduced to in-frame sequences with V and J assigned. These tables do not hold every clone; where another copy was compared, an unresolved V gene accounts for under half, and the others remain unexplained. Present in this sample are tens of thousands of clones, roughly 50% of which were seen just once. About two fifths of the sample is taken by the ten largest. Sequencing was performed on NKG2D-high CD8+ T cells sorted from blood. Taken with the paper, the label for cell subset or site translates to: sorted CD8+ NKG2D-high blood T cells. These receptors all stem from a human donor with alopecia areata.

This clone appeared a single time. V usage is TRBV9 and J usage is TRBJ2-1; D uncertain. The CDR3 totals 14 residues. Trimming pared 0 bases from V and 5 bases from J, leaving 9 bases between. CDR1 and CDR2 (germline): SGDLS, YYNGEE. The CDR3 bases are TGTGCCAGCAGCGTAGAAACAGAGGACAATGAGCAGTTCTTC. This encodes CASSVETEDNEQFF.

V is TRBV2 and J is TRBJ2-1; no reliable D call. Germline-derived CDR1 and CDR2 are SNHLY and FYNNEI. Deletions cut 3 bases from V and 2 bases from J, with 11 bases between. The CDR3 extends over 15 amino acids. The DNA of the CDR3 is TGTGCCAGCAGTGAGTTGGCAGACCCCTACAATGAGCAGTTCTTC. It yields the protein CASSELADPYNEQFF.

The sample holds one count of this clone. The gene calls are TRBV5-6 and TRBJ2-3; no firm D call. CDR1 and CDR2 from the germline V gene are SGHDT and YYEEEE. This CDR3 contains 15 residues. The V gene lost 1 base and the J gene lost 7 bases, with 16 bases spanning the gap. The chain's CDR3 is CASSLLEERPNTQYF. CDR3 in DNA: TGTGCCAGCAGCTTGCTTGAGGAACGTCCCAATACGCAGTATTTT.

The gene calls are TRBV9 and TRBJ1-2; possibly TRBD1 for D (5 bases). From germline, CDR1 is SGDLS and CDR2 YYNGEE. The CDR3 has 16 amino acids. Trimming cost V 4 bases and J 1 base, with 17 bases left between them. In DNA form, the CDR3 reads TGTGCCAGCAGCAACCGGGACCCGGCCTTTAACTATGGCTACACCTTC. The encoded protein is CASSNRDPAFNYGYTF.

The V and J genes are TRBV9 and TRBJ2-2; 7 bases match TRBD2. The V gene end was trimmed by 2 bases and the J gene end by 0 bases; junction bases not matched to a gene: 7. The germline gives CDR1 SGDLS, CDR2 YYNGEE. The CDR3 sequence is 17 residues long. The CDR3 DNA reads as TGTGCCAGCAGCGTCGAAGGGACTACTCCGAACACCGGGGAGCTGTTTTTT. It encodes CASSVEGTTPNTGELFF.

CDR3 DNA: TGTGCCAGTAGTACGGGCGGGGGGGAGTACTACAATGAGCAGTTCTTC. Translating it yields CASSTGGGEYYNEQFF. The chain joins TRBV19 to TRBJ2-1; 9 nucleotides match TRBD2. The germline V gene encodes CDR1 LNHDA and CDR2 SQIVND (reference sequence). J lost 3 bases, V lost 4 bases, and 7 bases had no gene match. CDR3 length: 16 amino acids. The complete variable domain, with remaining parts taken from reference TRBV19 and TRBJ2-1, reads DGGITQSPKYLFRKEGQNVTLSCEQNLNHDAMYWYRQDPGQGLRLIYYSQIVNDFQKGDIAEGYSVSREKKESFPLTVTSAQKNPTAFYLCASSTGGGEYYNEQFFGPGTRLTVL.

Only a few counts were recorded for this clone. The J gene is TRBJ2-1, the V gene TRBV7-9; D remains ambiguous. The germline V gene has CDR1 SEHNR and CDR2 FQNEAQ (reference sequence). V was pared by 11 bases and J by 0 bases, with 11 bases between. This CDR3 is built from 13 residues. The CDR3 sequence: CAVPRSSYNEQFF. DNA for the CDR3: TGTGCCGTACCGAGGAGCTCCTACAATGAGCAGTTCTTC.

The genes are TRBV4-1 and TRBJ2-2; possible D gene TRBD1, 6 bases. With 7 bases removed from V and 3 bases from J, the gap between germline ends came to 15 bases. This CDR3 contains 15 residues. The germline CDR1 and CDR2 sequences are MGHRA and YSYEKL. CDR3: CASTTGNRHTGELFF. The CDR3 DNA follows: TGCGCCAGCACAACAGGGAATCGGCACACCGGGGAGCTGTTTTTT.

This clone was recorded a few times. This rearrangement joins TRBV29-1 to TRBJ1-2; the D gene is possibly TRBD1 (6 bases). Trimming removed 8 bases at V and 6 bases at J, with 10 bases between. This CDR3 is built from 10 residues. Germline CDR1 and CDR2: SQVTM and ANQGSEA. CDR3 DNA sequence: TGCAGCTCCGAGGGGGATGGCTACACCTTC. This translates into CSSEGDGYTF.

The J gene is TRBJ2-4, the V gene TRBV7-9; possibly TRBD1 for D (5 bases). V dropped 2 bases and J dropped 1 base, with 9 bases sitting between them. The germline gives CDR1 SEHNR, CDR2 FQNEAQ (reference sequence). This CDR3 region has 15 residues. The CDR3 sequence is CASSLTGHAKNIQYF. The CDR3 DNA reads TGTGCCAGCAGCTTAACAGGCCACGCCAAAAACATTCAGTACTTC.

V gene TRBV7-2 combines with J gene TRBJ2-7; 7 bases line up with TRBD2. Germline V gives CDR1 SGHTA, CDR2 FQGNSA. Trimming took 3 bases from V and 3 from J; bases not matched to a gene: 5. This CDR3 comprises 14 residues. The CDR3 is CASSFLGGGYEQYF. CDR3 coding DNA: TGTGCCAGCAGCTTTTTAGGCGGGGGCTACGAGCAGTACTTC. Based on the CDR3 plus reference TRBV7-2 and TRBJ2-7, the full variable domain is GAGVSQSPSNKVTEKGKDVELRCDPISGHTALYWYRQSLGQGLEFLIYFQGNSAPDKSGLPSDRFSAERTGGSVSTLTIQRTQQEDSAVYLCASSFLGGGYEQYFGPGTRLTVT.

The V and J genes are TRBV2 and TRBJ2-7; D call uncertain. This CDR3 contains 15 residues. V was cut by 2 bases and J by 5 bases, with 16 bases left in between. Germline-derived CDR1 and CDR2 are SNHLY and FYNNEI. For the CDR3, the DNA is TGTGCCAGCAGTGAACCCCTAGGACCGACTGACGAGCAGTACTTC. Translation gives CASSEPLGPTDEQYF.

The V and J genes are TRBV5-1 and TRBJ1-1, with D unresolved. V lost 1 base and J 9 bases, leaving 10 bases between the germline ends. Germline V lookup: CDR1 SGHRS, CDR2 YFSETQ. This CDR3 is 12 amino acids long. The CDR3 nucleotides read TGCGCCAGCAGCTTGTTCGGGGATCAAGCTTTCTTT. This encodes CASSLFGDQAFF.

This sequence joins TRBV19 and TRBJ2-7; the D is unclear. The CDR3 is 14 amino acids. CDR1 is LNHDA, CDR2 SQIVND, per germline (reference sequence). Trimming took off 1 base at V and 3 bases at J, with 10 bases between the two ends. The CDR3 coding sequence is TGTGCCAGTAGTATAGGCTCCGACCTCTACGAGCAGTACTTC. Protein product: CASSIGSDLYEQYF. The whole variable domain, remainder taken from reference TRBV19 and TRBJ2-7, is DGGITQSPKYLFRKEGQNVTLSCEQNLNHDAMYWYRQDPGQGLRLIYYSQIVNDFQKGDIAEGYSVSREKKESFPLTVTSAQKNPTAFYLCASSIGSDLYEQYFGPGTRLTVT.

A few counts support this clone. V usage is TRBV4-3 and J usage is TRBJ2-2, with D unresolved. V gave up 1 base and J gave up 7 bases, with 10 bases separating them. Germline values: CDR1 LGHNA, CDR2 YSLEER. This CDR3 is built from 14 residues. This CDR3 reads CASSQGPLGGELFF. CDR3 DNA sequence: TGCGCCAGCAGCCAAGGGCCCCTCGGCGGGGAGCTGTTTTTT.

CDR3 bases: TGTGCCAGCAGTCTGGGGGGCGACGAGCAGTACTTC. This gives the protein CASSLGGDEQYF. This sequence joins TRBV27 and TRBJ2-7; either TRBD1 or TRBD2 may fit D (6 bases each). Deletions cut 5 bases from V and 5 bases from J, with 10 bases between. Germline loops: CDR1 MNHEY, CDR2 SMNVEV (reference sequence). There are 12 residues in the CDR3.

The rearrangement links TRBV29-1 to TRBJ1-2; TRBD1 agrees at 7 bases. The germline V gene has CDR1 SQVTM and CDR2 ANQGSEA. V was clipped by 5 bases and J by 3 bases; unmatched bases: 0. The CDR3 length is 11 residues. This CDR3 is CSVTGDYGYTF. For the CDR3, the DNA is TGCAGCGTTACAGGGGACTATGGCTACACCTTC.

In its sample, this clone was seen once. CDR3 nucleotide sequence: TGTGCCAGCAGTGACCGGGGACATACTCAAGAGACCCAGTACTTC. It is translated as CASSDRGHTQETQYF. V is TRBV6-1 and J is TRBJ2-5; perhaps TRBD1 as D (6 bases). This CDR3 is built from 15 residues. Trimming left V 3 bases short and J 2 bases short, with 13 bases between. From germline, CDR1 is MNHNS and CDR2 SASEGT.

The rearrangement links TRBV27 to TRBJ2-7, with unresolved D. This CDR3 is 13 amino acids long. Germline CDR1 MNHEY, CDR2 SMNVEV (reference sequence). The V and J ends lost 3 bases and 1 base respectively, with 7 bases between them. CDR3 in amino acids: CASSFRWSYEQYF. The DNA for the CDR3 is TGTGCCAGCAGTTTCCGCTGGTCCTACGAGCAGTACTTC.

The chain recombines TRBV7-9 with TRBJ2-5; weak D call: TRBD1 (6 bases). The CDR3 spans 16 residues. V was shortened by 0 bases and J by 0 bases, with 11 bases between the two germline ends. CDR1 is SEHNR, CDR2 FQNEAQ, per germline (reference sequence). For the CDR3, the DNA is TGTGCCAGCAGCTTAGCTGGGGGCCGGTACCAAGAGACCCAGTACTTC. It yields the protein CASSLAGGRYQETQYF.

V is TRBV4-1 and J is TRBJ2-1, with D possibly matching TRBD2 (5 bases). This CDR3 is built from 18 residues. Germline V lookup: CDR1 MGHRA, CDR2 YSYEKL. Trimming stripped 0 bases from V and 2 bases from J, with 17 bases between. CDR3 amino acids: CASSQDYRRAATYNEQFF. DNA of the CDR3: TGCGCCAGCAGCCAAGATTATCGTCGAGCGGCCACCTACAATGAGCAGTTCTTC.

The chain joins TRBV18 to TRBJ2-1, with a tentative D call TRBD1 (6 bases). The germline gives CDR1 KGHSH, CDR2 LQKENI. Deletions cut 0 bases from V and 6 bases from J, with 15 bases between. The CDR3 is made up of 16 amino acids. This CDR3 is CASSPPGARIGNEQFF. The CDR3 bases are TGTGCCAGCTCACCACCGGGGGCGCGCATTGGCAATGAGCAGTTCTTC.

The chain combines TRBV7-9 with TRBJ2-7; D may be TRBD2 (5 bases). Per germline, CDR1 SEHNR and CDR2 FQNEAQ (reference sequence). This CDR3 contains 14 residues. The V and J ends lost 4 bases and 0 bases respectively, with 10 bases between them. CDR3 sequence: CASSSSGISYEQYF. The DNA of the CDR3 is TGTGCCAGCAGCTCCTCCGGGATCTCCTACGAGCAGTACTTC.

This clone was picked up one time. The chain carries TRBV13 and TRBJ1-1; 7 bases agree with TRBD1. V lost 6 bases and J lost 1; bases outside the gene matches: 5. This CDR3 contains 14 residues. Germline assignment: CDR1 PRHDT and CDR2 FYEKMQ (reference sequence). CDR3 bases: TGTGCCAGCAGGCCTCAGGGGGGGAACACTGAAGCTTTCTTT. Its translation is CASRPQGGNTEAFF.

In this sample, this clone turned up a few times. This chain uses TRBV7-9 with TRBJ2-5; D is uncertain. V gave up 0 bases and J gave up 2 bases, with 7 bases separating them. The CDR3 totals 14 residues. CDR1 and CDR2 from the germline V gene are SEHNR and FQNEAQ (reference sequence). The CDR3 loop is CASSLAGMQETQYF. CDR3 sequence (DNA): TGTGCCAGCAGCTTAGCGGGAATGCAAGAGACCCAGTACTTC.

This clone is judged medium-sized (0.01 to 0.1%). This chain uses TRBV19 with TRBJ1-1; D gene ambiguous. CDR1 and CDR2 from the germline V gene are LNHDA and SQIVND (reference sequence). V was pared by 0 bases and J by 0 bases, with 8 bases between. The CDR3 sequence is 15 residues long. The CDR3 sequence is CASSIEIGLNTEAFF. As DNA, the CDR3 is TGTGCCAGTAGTATAGAAATCGGTTTGAACACTGAAGCTTTCTTT. Full variable domain (outside the CDR3, taken from reference TRBV19 and TRBJ1-1): DGGITQSPKYLFRKEGQNVTLSCEQNLNHDAMYWYRQDPGQGLRLIYYSQIVNDFQKGDIAEGYSVSREKKESFPLTVTSAQKNPTAFYLCASSIEIGLNTEAFFGQGTRLTVV.

V usage is TRBV2 and J usage is TRBJ2-7, with unresolved D. Germline V gene data show CDR1 as SNHLY and CDR2 as FYNNEI. The germline V and J ends were trimmed by 3 bases and 0 bases, with 6 bases remaining between them. CDR3 size: 13 residues. This CDR3 reads CASSDPTSYEQYF. The CDR3 DNA sequence: TGTGCCAGCAGTGATCCTACCTCCTACGAGCAGTACTTC. Looking up the rest from reference TRBV2 and TRBJ2-7 gives the full variable domain: EPEVTQTPSHQVTQMGQEVILRCVPISNHLYFYWYRQILGQKVEFLVSFYNNEISEKSEIFDDQFSVERPDGSNFTLKIRSTKLEDSAMYFCASSDPTSYEQYFGPGTRLTVT.